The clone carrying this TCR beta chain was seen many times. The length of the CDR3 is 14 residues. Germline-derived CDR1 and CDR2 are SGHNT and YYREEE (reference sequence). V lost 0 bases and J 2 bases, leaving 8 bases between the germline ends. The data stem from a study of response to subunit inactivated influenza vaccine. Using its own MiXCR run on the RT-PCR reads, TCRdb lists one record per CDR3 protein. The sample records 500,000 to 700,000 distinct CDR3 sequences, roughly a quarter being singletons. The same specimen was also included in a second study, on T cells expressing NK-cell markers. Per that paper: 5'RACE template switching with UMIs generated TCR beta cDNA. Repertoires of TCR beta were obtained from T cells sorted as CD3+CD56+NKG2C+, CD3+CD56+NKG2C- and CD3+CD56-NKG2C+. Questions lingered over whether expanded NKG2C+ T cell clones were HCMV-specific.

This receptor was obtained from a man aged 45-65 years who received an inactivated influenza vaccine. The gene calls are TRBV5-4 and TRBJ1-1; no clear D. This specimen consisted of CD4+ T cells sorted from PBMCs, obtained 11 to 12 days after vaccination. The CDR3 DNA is TGTGCCAGCAGCTTGGCTAGGGCCAACACTGAAGCTTTCTTT. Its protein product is CASSLARANTEAFF.